This passage covers 8 T cell receptor beta chains from one sample sequenced in a study of shared clonotypes between healthy human individuals. The data were produced by immunoSEQ multiplex PCR, yet TCRdb's version contains in-frame clones alone and is incomplete. The table has about 2 million clones, about 94% seen once. Naive CD8 populations comprised CD45RO-negative cells positively selected for CCR7, excluding terminally differentiated effector memory CD45RA+ cells. The sample taken for sequencing was naive CD8+ T cells sorted from blood. The receptors originated from a young man in good health.

V gene TRBV13 combines with J gene TRBJ2-7; 7 positions match TRBD2. CDR1 and CDR2 from the germline V gene are PRHDT and FYEKMQ (reference sequence). The V and J ends lost 4 bases and 3 bases, in that order; junction bases with no gene match: 9. The CDR3 has 15 amino acids. CDR3 sequence: CASSSWGGGNYEQYF. DNA of the CDR3: TGTGCCAGCAGCTCCTGGGGGGGAGGAAACTACGAGCAGTACTTC.

This rearrangement joins TRBV7-9 to TRBJ1-1, with 8 bases that match TRBD1. Germline V lookup: CDR1 SEHNR, CDR2 FQNEAQ (reference sequence). The CDR3 totals 13 residues. The trim removed 7 bases at V and 5 bases at J, leaving 6 bases unmatched. CDR3 nucleotides: TGTGCCAGCACCTTGACAGGGGCAACTGAAGCTTTCTTT. Protein product: CASTLTGATEAFF. Looking up the rest from reference TRBV7-9 and TRBJ1-1 gives the full variable domain: DTGVSQNPRHKITKRGQNVTFRCDPISEHNRLYWYRQTLGQGPEFLTYFQNEAQLEKSRLLSDRFSAERPKGSFSTLEIQRTEQGDSAMYLCASTLTGATEAFFGQGTRLTVV.

This clone has just one count. This chain uses TRBV11-2 with TRBJ2-1; 9 bases align to TRBD1. V lost 5 bases, J lost 7 bases, and 9 bases stayed unmatched. The length of the CDR3 is 15 residues. In germline, CDR1 is SGHAT, CDR2 FQNNGV. As DNA, the CDR3 is TGTGCCAGCAGCCATCCCGGGGACAGGGCTAATGAGCAGTTCTTC. Translated: CASSHPGDRANEQFF. Complete variable domain (other parts from reference TRBV11-2 and TRBJ2-1): EAGVAQSPRYKIIEKRQSVAFWCNPISGHATLYWYQQILGQGPKLLIQFQNNGVVDDSQLPKDRFSAERLKGVDSTLKIQPAKLEDSAVYLCASSHPGDRANEQFFGPGTRLTVL.

The chain joins TRBV7-9 to TRBJ1-2, with D uncertain. CDR1 and CDR2 from the germline V gene are SEHNR and FQNEAQ (reference sequence). The CDR3 totals 14 residues. Deletions cut 5 bases from V and 3 bases from J, with 13 bases between. CDR3 in amino acids: CASSNRFVHYGYTF. The CDR3 coding sequence is TGTGCCAGCAGCAACCGTTTTGTACACTATGGCTACACCTTC.

On this clone itself: This CDR3 is also generated by other DNA sequences in the sample. This chain joins TRBV5-1 and TRBJ2-7; 9 bases line up with TRBD1. The CDR3 has 15 amino acids. The V gene end was trimmed by 0 bases and the J gene end by 3 bases; junction bases not matched to a gene: 4. Germline V gives CDR1 SGHRS, CDR2 YFSETQ. Written as DNA, the CDR3 is TGCGCCAGCAGCTTGGGCACAGGGGGCGGCTACGAGCAGTACTTC. Translated: CASSLGTGGGYEQYF.

The chain has TRBV5-4 and TRBJ2-7, with D unresolved. The germline V and J ends were trimmed by 4 bases and 4 bases, with 12 bases remaining between them. Germline CDR1 and CDR2: SGHNT and YYREEE (reference sequence). The CDR3 is made up of 13 amino acids. CDR3 region: CASSLMGNYEQYF. The CDR3 DNA sequence: TGTGCCAGCAGCCTGATGGGGAATTACGAGCAGTACTTC. Using reference TRBV5-4 and TRBJ2-7 for the parts outside the CDR3, the full variable domain is ETGVTQSPTHLIKTRGQQVTLRCSSQSGHNTVSWYQQALGQGPQFIFQYYREEENGRGNFPPRFSGLQFPNYSSELNVNALELDDSALYLCASSLMGNYEQYFGPGTRLTVT.

A single count supports this clone. The J gene is TRBJ1-2, the V gene TRBV12-1. TRBV12-1 is reported as a pseudogene. This CDR3 contains 13 residues. CDR3 protein: CASSFHRVYGYTF. In DNA form, the CDR3 reads TGTGCCAGCAGCTTTCATAGGGTATATGGCTACACCTTC.

The chain combines TRBV7-9 with TRBJ2-7, with TRBD1 as a possible D gene (7 bases). The V end was cut by 4 bases, the J end by 3 bases, with 10 bases between. This CDR3 is built from 13 residues. Germline CDR1 is SEHNR and CDR2 is FQNEAQ (reference sequence). CDR3 sequence (DNA): TGTGCCAGCAGCTCTCAGGGGGGCTACGAGCAGTACTTC. Encoded protein: CASSSQGGYEQYF.